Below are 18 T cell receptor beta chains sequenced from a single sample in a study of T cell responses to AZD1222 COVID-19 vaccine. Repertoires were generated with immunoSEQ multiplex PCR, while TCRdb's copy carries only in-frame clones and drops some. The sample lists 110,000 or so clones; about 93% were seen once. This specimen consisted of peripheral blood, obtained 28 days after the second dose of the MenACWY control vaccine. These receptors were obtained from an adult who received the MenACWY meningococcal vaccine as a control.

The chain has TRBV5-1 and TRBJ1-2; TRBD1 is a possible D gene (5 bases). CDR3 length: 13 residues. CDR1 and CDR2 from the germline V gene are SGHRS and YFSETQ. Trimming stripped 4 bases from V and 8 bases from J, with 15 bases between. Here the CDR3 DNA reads TGCGCCAGCAGCCTGGGCCTAGGGGACGGCTACACCTTC. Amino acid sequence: CASSLGLGDGYTF.

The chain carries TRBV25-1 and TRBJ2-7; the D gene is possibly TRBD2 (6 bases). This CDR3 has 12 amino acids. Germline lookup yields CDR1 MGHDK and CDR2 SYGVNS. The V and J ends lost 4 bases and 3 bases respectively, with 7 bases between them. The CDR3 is CASSAGGYEQYF. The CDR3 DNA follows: TGTGCCAGCAGTGCCGGGGGCTACGAGCAGTACTTC.

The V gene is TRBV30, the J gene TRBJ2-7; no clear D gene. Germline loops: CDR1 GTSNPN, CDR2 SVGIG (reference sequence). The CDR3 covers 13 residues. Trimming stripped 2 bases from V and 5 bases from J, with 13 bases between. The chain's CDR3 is CAWSHGHSNEQYF. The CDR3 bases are TGTGCCTGGAGTCATGGCCATAGCAACGAGCAGTACTTC.

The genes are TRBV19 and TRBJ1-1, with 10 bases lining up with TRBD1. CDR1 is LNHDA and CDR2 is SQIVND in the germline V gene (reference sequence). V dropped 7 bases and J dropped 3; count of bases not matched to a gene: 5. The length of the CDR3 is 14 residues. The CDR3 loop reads CASNDRGLYTEAFF. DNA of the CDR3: TGTGCCAGTAACGACAGGGGGCTTTACACTGAAGCTTTCTTT.

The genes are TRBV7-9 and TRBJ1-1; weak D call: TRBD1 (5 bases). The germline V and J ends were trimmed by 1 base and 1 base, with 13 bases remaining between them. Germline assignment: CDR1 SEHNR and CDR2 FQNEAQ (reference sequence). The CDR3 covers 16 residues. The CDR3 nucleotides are TGTGCCAGCAGCTTAGGGGCTGGGGGTCGGAACACTGAAGCTTTCTTT. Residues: CASSLGAGGRNTEAFF.

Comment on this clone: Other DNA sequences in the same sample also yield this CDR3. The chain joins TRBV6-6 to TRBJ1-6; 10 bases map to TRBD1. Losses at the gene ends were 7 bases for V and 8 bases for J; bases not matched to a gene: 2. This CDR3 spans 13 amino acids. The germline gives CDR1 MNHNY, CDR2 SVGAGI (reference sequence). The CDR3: CASTDRGDSPLHF. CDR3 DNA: TGTGCCAGCACGGACAGGGGGGATTCACCCCTCCACTTT.

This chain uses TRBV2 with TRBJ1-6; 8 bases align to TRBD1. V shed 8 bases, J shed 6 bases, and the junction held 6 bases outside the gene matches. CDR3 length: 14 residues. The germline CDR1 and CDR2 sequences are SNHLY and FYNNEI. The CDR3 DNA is TGTGCCAGCTCAGGACAGGGCCCTAATTCACCCCTCCACTTT. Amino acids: CASSGQGPNSPLHF.

The CDR3 sequence is CASSFVRTDTQYF. The CDR3 nucleotides are TGTGCCAGCAGTTTTGTTAGGACAGATACGCAGTATTTT. V and J are TRBV27 and TRBJ2-3; D is unresolved. This CDR3 contains 13 residues. CDR1 and CDR2 from the germline V gene are MNHEY and SMNVEV (reference sequence). The ends were cut back, 3 bases at V and 3 bases at J, with 7 bases in the middle.

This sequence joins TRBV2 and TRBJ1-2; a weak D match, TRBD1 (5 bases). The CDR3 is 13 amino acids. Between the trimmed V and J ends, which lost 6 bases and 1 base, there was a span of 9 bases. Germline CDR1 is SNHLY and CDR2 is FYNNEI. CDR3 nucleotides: TGTGCCAGCAGCCGGGACCATAACTATGGCTACACCTTC. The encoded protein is CASSRDHNYGYTF.

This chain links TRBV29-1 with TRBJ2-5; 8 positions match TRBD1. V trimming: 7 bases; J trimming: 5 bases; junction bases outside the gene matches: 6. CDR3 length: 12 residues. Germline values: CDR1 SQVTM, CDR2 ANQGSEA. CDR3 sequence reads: CSAGTGLETQYF. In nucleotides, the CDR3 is TGCAGCGCCGGGACAGGCTTGGAGACCCAGTACTTC. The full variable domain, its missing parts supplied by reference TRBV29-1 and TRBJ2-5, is SAVISQKPSRDICQRGTSLTIQCQVDSQVTMMFWYRQQPGQSLTLIATANQGSEATYESGFVIDKFPISRPNLTFSTLTVSNMSPEDSSIYLCSAGTGLETQYFGPGTRLLVL.

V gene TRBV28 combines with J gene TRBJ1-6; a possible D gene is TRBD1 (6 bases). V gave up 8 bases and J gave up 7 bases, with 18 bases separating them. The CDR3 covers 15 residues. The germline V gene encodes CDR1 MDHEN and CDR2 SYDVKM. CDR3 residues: CASFSGSGANSPLHF. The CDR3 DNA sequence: TGTGCCAGCTTCAGCGGGTCAGGGGCGAATTCACCCCTCCACTTT.

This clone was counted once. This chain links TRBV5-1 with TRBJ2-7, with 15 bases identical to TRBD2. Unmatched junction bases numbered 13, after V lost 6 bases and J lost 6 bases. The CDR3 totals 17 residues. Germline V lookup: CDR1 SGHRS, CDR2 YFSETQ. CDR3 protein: CASTLSGLAGGPAEQYF. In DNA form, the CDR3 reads TGCGCCAGCACATTGAGTGGACTAGCGGGAGGGCCTGCCGAGCAGTACTTC.

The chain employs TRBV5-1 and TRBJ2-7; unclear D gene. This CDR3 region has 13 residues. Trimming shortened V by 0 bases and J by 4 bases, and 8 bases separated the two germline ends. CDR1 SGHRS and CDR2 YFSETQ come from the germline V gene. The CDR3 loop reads CASSLGDGYEQYF. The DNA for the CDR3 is TGCGCCAGCAGCTTGGGTGACGGGTACGAGCAGTACTTC.

The CDR3: CASRLAGFNEQFF. The DNA for the CDR3 is TGTGCCAGTAGACTAGCGGGGTTCAATGAGCAGTTCTTC. The rearrangement uses TRBV19 and TRBJ2-1; 10 positions match TRBD2. V dropped 6 bases and J dropped 6; count of bases not matched to a gene: 2. The CDR3 runs 13 residues. Germline assignment: CDR1 LNHDA and CDR2 SQIVND (reference sequence). Drawing the rest from reference TRBV19 and TRBJ2-1, the complete variable domain is DGGITQSPKYLFRKEGQNVTLSCEQNLNHDAMYWYRQDPGQGLRLIYYSQIVNDFQKGDIAEGYSVSREKKESFPLTVTSAQKNPTAFYLCASRLAGFNEQFFGPGTRLTVL.

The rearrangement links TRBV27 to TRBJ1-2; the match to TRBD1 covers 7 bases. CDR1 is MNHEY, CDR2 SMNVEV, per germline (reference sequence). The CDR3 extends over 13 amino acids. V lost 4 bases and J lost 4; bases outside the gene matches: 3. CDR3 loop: CASSSTGIYGYTF. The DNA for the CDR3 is TGTGCCAGCAGTTCGACAGGGATCTATGGCTACACCTTC.

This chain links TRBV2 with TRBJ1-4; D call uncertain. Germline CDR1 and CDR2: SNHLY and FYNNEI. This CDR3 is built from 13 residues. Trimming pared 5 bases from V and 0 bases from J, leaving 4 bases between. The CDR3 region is CASSRATNEKLFF. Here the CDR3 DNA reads TGTGCCAGCAGTAGAGCAACTAATGAAAAACTGTTTTTT.

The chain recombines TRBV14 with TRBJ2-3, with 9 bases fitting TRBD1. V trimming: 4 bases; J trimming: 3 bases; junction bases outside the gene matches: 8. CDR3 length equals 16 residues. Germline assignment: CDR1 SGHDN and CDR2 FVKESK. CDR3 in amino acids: CASSLRGDRVTDTQYF. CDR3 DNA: TGTGCCAGCAGCCTCCGCGGGGACAGGGTTACAGATACGCAGTATTTT. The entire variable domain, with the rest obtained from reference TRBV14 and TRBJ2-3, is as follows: EAGVTQFPSHSVIEKGQTVTLRCDPISGHDNLYWYRRVMGKEIKFLLHFVKESKQDESGMPNNRFLAERTGGTYSTLKVQPAELEDSGVYFCASSLRGDRVTDTQYFGPGTRLTVL.

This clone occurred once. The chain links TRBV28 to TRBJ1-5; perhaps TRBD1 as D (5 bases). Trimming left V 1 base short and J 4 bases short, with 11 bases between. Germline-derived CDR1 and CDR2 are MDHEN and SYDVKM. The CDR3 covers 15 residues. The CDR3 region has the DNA TGTGCCAGCAGTTTATCCCCAGGGTCTAATCAGCCCCAGCATTTT. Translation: CASSLSPGSNQPQHF.